A selection of T cell receptor beta chains follows, all from one sample in a study of T cells expressing NK-cell markers. TCRdb reprocessed the 5' RACE reads, keeping one entry per CDR3 protein, no DNA. In all, the sample yields just under 150,000 distinct CDR3 sequences. The sequencing sample was made of blood T cells: a sorted CD56 or NKG2C T cell subset, CD4+ or CD8+ T cells, or bulk PBMC T cells (not recorded which). All receptors come from a man between 18 and 29 years old in good health. CDR3s include the opening cysteine and the closing phenylalanine or tryptophan.

>TRBV4-1|TRBJ2-7
CASSYRDGKGYEQYF
>TRBV12-3/TRBV12-4|TRBJ2-1
CASSLAGTGMYNEQFF
>TRBV30|TRBJ2-2
CAFSRTVNTGELFF
>TRBV12-3/TRBV12-4|TRBJ2-5
CASSSPTHVETQYF
>TRBV5-6|TRBJ2-3
CASSPGTSGMVTDTQYF
>TRBV12-5|TRBJ1-1
CASGLGGRANTEAFF
>TRBV6-2/TRBV6-3|TRBJ2-1
CASSYGGYNEQFF
>TRBV12-5|TRBJ2-1
CASGLTGTSNEQFF
>TRBV14|TRBJ2-7
CASSQVGSGGNSYEQYF
>TRBV9|TRBJ2-6
CASSVNRDALSGANVLTF
>TRBV7-8|TRBJ2-5
CASSLVRGLETQYF
>TRBV5-1|TRBJ2-5
CASRGWTGGPTETQYF
>TRBV30|TRBJ2-1
CAWSGSTSGDPNEQFF
>TRBV20-1|TRBJ2-1
CSATQTPSAYGEQFF
>TRBV13|TRBJ2-5
CASSLGGTAETQYF
>TRBV28|TRBJ2-7
CASSFSPFGNEQYF
>TRBV6-4|TRBJ2-1
CASSDSLVEGTSGTPNEQFF
>TRBV3-1|TRBJ2-3
CASSQQGASADTQYF
>TRBV6-5|TRBJ1-1
CASSYTVPVREAFF
>TRBV15|TRBJ2-3
CATGVVWTEEDTQYF
>TRBV14|TRBJ2-7
CASRPGQGELAGVPLNSYEQYF
>TRBV27|TRBJ1-5
CASSPLRVGEGNNQPQHF
>TRBV7-9|TRBJ2-2
CASSLISGELFF
>TRBV7-9|TRBJ2-2
CASSQEGVGELFF
>TRBV28|TRBJ2-7
CASRLEFGPYEQYF
>TRBV15|TRBJ2-1
CATSDGQLNNEQFF
>TRBV20-1|TRBJ1-1
CSARDLGPRDREVNTEAFF
>TRBV12-3/TRBV12-4|TRBJ2-1
CASSLFGQGDSYNEQFF
>TRBV12-3/TRBV12-4|TRBJ2-1
CASSGHRGNEQFF
>TRBV12-3/TRBV12-4|TRBJ2-3
CASTDWGGGDTQYF
>TRBV10-3|TRBJ2-2
CAISEWGQRTGELFF
>TRBV2|TRBJ1-4
CASSPGAGDEKLFF
>TRBV29-1|TRBJ2-1
CSVEARLAGANEQFF
>TRBV14|TRBJ1-1
CASSQGGTNTEAFF
>TRBV23-1|TRBJ2-1
CASTPRDRGPYNEQFF
>TRBV10-2|TRBJ1-5
CASSVRVQPQHF
>TRBV27|TRBJ1-5
CASSFVPMGNQPQHF
>TRBV27|TRBJ1-1
CASSLGGQGAEAFF
>TRBV6-2/TRBV6-3|TRBJ2-3
CASSYIGVTDTQYF
>TRBV11-3|TRBJ2-1
CASSPGTESSYNEQFF
>TRBV13|TRBJ2-7
CASSLGGQTHEQYF
>TRBV7-3|TRBJ2-1
CARGQGLNEQFF
>TRBV5-1|TRBJ2-1
CASSLASGQGAYNEQFF
>TRBV19|TRBJ2-1
CASSTDPKLAVDNEQFF
>TRBV12-5|TRBJ2-1
CASGPGTSGRGNEQFF
>TRBV4-1|TRBJ2-2
CASSQVSRGLNTGELFF
>TRBV12-3/TRBV12-4|TRBJ1-1
CASSFLKVQGHSEAFF
>TRBV12-3/TRBV12-4|TRBJ2-5
CASSDRQETQYF
>TRBV20-1|TRBJ2-5
CSARAGVGETQYF
>TRBV29-1|TRBJ2-3
CSVNRDADTQYF
>TRBV20-1|TRBJ2-7
CSASPPSRLYEQYF